This T cell receptor beta chain was observed in a study of cytomegalovirus exposure and HLA in healthy donors listed by TCRdb under 2017. Background for the entire study: An earlier analysis of several hundred of the donors reported 250 to 350 Gb of sequence data and some 100 million unique TCR beta sequences from roughly 200 million T cells. An early release that covered about 600 HLA-typed donors contained approximately 300 gigabases of sequencing data and 70 million to 100 million unique TCR sequences. The genetic ancestry cluster associated with self-reported Caucasian donors included about four fifths of the roughly 360 genotyped donors. The study aimed to test whether cataloging public T cell receptors could reveal signatures of past pathogen exposure. The study profiled the T cell repertoires of fewer than 850 subjects by immunosequencing and related them to cytomegalovirus serostatus. A separate validation cohort of approximately 130 different subjects was used in addition to the roughly 670-subject first cohort. High-throughput TCR immunosequencing, statistical association of individual TCRs with disease status, and machine learning were combined to predict cytomegalovirus infection status. To study patterns of TCR occurrence, a later analysis re-analyzed previously published TCR beta repertoires from 600 to 750 donors and added high-resolution HLA genotyping. In the later analysis, no new phenotypic data were used to find candidate immune exposures; instead, reliance was placed on TCR beta sequences and their occurrence across donors. To decide whether each TCR beta V gene segment behaved as functional or pseudogenic, an earlier analysis of approximately 620 of the donors relied on high-throughput TCR beta sequencing. Donor age, sex, ethnicity and CMV serostatus were collected together with the repertoire data. In a later genetic analysis, genome-wide SNP genotypes for about 55% of the roughly 670 donors were used, and that subset was treated as a discovery cohort. All discovery cohort repertoires had been generated using a single sequencing platform. HLA typing included class I and class II loci at four-digit resolution. Typing coverage differed by locus: A, B, C, DRB1 and DQB1 were typed in about 620-630 donors, DQA1 in about 550, DPA1 in some 600, and DPB1 in 450 to 490. A few DR-DQ haplotypes were treated as single units for association and clustering because of strong linkage in the cohort. Among under 450 genotyped donors of the cohort, an average of approximately 240,000 unique TCR beta nucleotide sequences were sequenced per donor, around 20% of them non-productive.

What the research found in general, with its limitations: A later analysis found that most CMV-associated TCR beta chains appeared HLA-restricted, with HLA associations seemingly driven largely by CMV exposure. HLA typing was unavailable for some donors at each locus, so association tests used only the typed subset. A total of some 180 TCR beta chains were listed by the study as associated with cytomegalovirus. Presence/absence analyses assumed roughly uniform sequencing depth across donors, an assumption that may not hold. A later analysis found that TCR association rates varied across HLA loci, with DRB1 alleles showing the most associated TCRs and HLA-C alleles the fewest. An association between a missense DCLRE1C variant and V-gene and J-gene trimming of TCR beta chains was found in a later genetic analysis and replicated in an independent cohort. In a later analysis, HLA-associated TCR beta chains were found to be more clonally expanded and to have lower generation probabilities than equally common non-associated chains. Linkage disequilibrium might explain the correlated functional status among segregating V segments, but an unknown experimental factor could not be ruled out. Some IMGT-functional V segments, including TRBV6-2 and TRBV6-3, could not be told apart with the 87-base-pair reads, so those segments were excluded. Several of the top co-occurrence clusters appeared to be linked to parvovirus B19, influenza, CMV and Epstein-Barr virus, according to a later analysis. Immune exposure information for the cohort was limited to CMV serostatus. The classifier was reported to diagnose cytomegalovirus status with high specificity and sensitivity in both the original and validation cohorts. In vitro tests confirmed that a few of the cytomegalovirus-associated TCR beta chains recognize cytomegalovirus antigens. A group of highly shared sequence variants was considered likely to be a technical artifact of the sequencing pipeline. In a later genetic analysis, fewer N-insertions in productive TCRs were reported among donors in an Asian-associated ancestry cluster than the approximately 630-donor mean. A later analysis associated around 16,000 TCR beta sequences with specific HLA alleles at a false discovery rate of 0.05. According to the authors, the approach could potentially be generalized to other disease states and immunological phenotypes. In an earlier analysis of around 600 of the donors, most TCR beta V segments were observed in productive rearrangements about 87% or about 30% of the time, broadly matching IMGT annotations. Because counts were too low, 15 to 20 rarely observed V segments, including chromosome 9 orphons, were excluded from the earlier analysis of 587 of the donors. A further reported finding was that TCR beta sequences accurately predicted the HLA-A and HLA-B alleles for most subjects in the first cohort. Most TCR sequences were seen in very few donors, while some public TCRs were found in many individuals. Only TCR beta chains were sequenced in this cohort, and the absence of alpha or paired-chain data limited detectable features. Assigning TCR associations to individual alleles was difficult when HLA alleles, especially DR and DQ, strongly co-occurred.

The library relied on the immunoSEQ multiplex PCR assay. The multiplex PCR relied on a mix of 60 forward primers for TCR Vbeta segments and 13 reverse primers for TCR Jbeta segments. The CDR3 region of rearranged TCR beta genes was amplified from genomic DNA by a multiplex PCR assay. The Illumina HiSeq System was used to sequence the amplified TCR beta libraries as 87-base-pair reads. The original methods were these. Across the roughly 670 repertoires, a later analysis counted around 80 million unique TCR beta chains, some 11 million of which were shared by at least two donors. Raw reads were error-corrected and collapsed into unique sequences by a nearest-neighbor algorithm in which closely related sequences were merged to remove PCR and sequencing errors. To assign V, D and J gene segments, CDR3 sequences were aligned to IMGT reference sequences. For a sequence to be retained, a match of at least six nucleotides was required to both a V gene segment and a J gene segment. A rearrangement counted as productive if the CDR3 had no stop codons and remained in frame with V and J, and every other rearrangement counted as non-productive. Following IMGT convention, CDR3 was defined as the stretch from the second conserved V-encoded cysteine to the conserved J-encoded phenylalanine. Sequences without an unambiguous match to a single V gene segment were excluded from the earlier analysis of about 640 of the donors. An earlier analysis of almost 600 of the donors classified V segments as functional when productive rearrangements were above 56.7% and as segregating when the standard deviation between donors was above 5%. A statistical classification framework was built to diagnose cytomegalovirus status from the catalog of TCR beta chain sequences. In a later analysis, TCR nucleotide sequences were compared against IMGT/GENE-DB human TR gene sequences so that V and J genes could be assigned. The TCRdist pipeline was used in a later analysis to assign CDR3 sequences and most-parsimonious VDJ recombination scenarios. In a later analysis, every TCR beta chain was defined by the combination of its CDR3 amino acid sequence and its V-gene family, and reads without a unique V-gene family were dropped. To address suspected cross-contamination and a sequencing artifact, a later analysis removed a few hundred highly shared, low-generation-probability nucleotide sequences. In a later analysis, a clonal expansion index was calculated for each public chain from normalized within-repertoire ranks of inferred template counts. In a later analysis, generation probabilities were computed with a VDJ recombination model fitted to out-of-frame rearrangements, and the resulting probabilities were checked against IGoR. Hypergeometric tests were used in a later analysis to score TCR-TCR, TCR-HLA and TCR-CMV co-occurrence, with a repertoire-size bias correction applied to the TCR pairs. In a later analysis, false discovery rates were estimated by permuting HLA or CMV assignments 20 times. In a later analysis, co-occurring TCRs were grouped with DBSCAN, and TCRdist sequence similarity was added when clustering was performed within HLA-allele-positive subsets. Repertoires with fewer than 30,000 or more than 120,000 public chains, plus five repertoires with anomalous nucleotide sharing, were excluded from co-occurrence clustering. TCRdb took this table from immuneACCESS and kept in-frame rearrangements with V and J called. Such tables lack part of the clones; where checked against another copy, unresolved V genes explain under half of the gap, and the rest is unexplained. Clone size and the V and J calls come from that table; the DNA yielded D and trimming. The sample profile shows about 150,000 clones; 64% of them were found once. The leading ten clones occupy under 3% of the sample.

V and J are truncated by 6 bases and 8 bases respectively, leaving an intervening sequence of 16 bases. According to the germline V gene, CDR1 reads SGHAT and CDR2 reads FQNNGV. Measured from the cysteine to the phenylalanine, the CDR3 is 13 residues long. The retained sequence is limited to the CDR3, 39 bases, with the frame set at the first base. Details on this clone: Its antigen remains unidentified. No much larger clone is present one base from it, and per-base qualities are unavailable.

The cohort comprised some 730 healthy bone marrow donors. Cohort members were all nominally healthy when sampled, although unrecorded immune exposures were likely present. The donor was CMV seropositive and belonged to the group of more than 250 seropositive cohort members. Each donor provided a peripheral blood sample, and peripheral blood mononuclear cells were used for TCR beta sequencing. Genomic DNA was extracted from the blood cell samples with the Qiagen DNeasy Blood Extraction Kit. The TCR was taken from a woman under 40 in good health and CMV-seropositive. What was sequenced was PBMCs. Recombination linked TRBV11-2 to TRBJ1-2; the D gene is possibly TRBD1, with 5 bases matching. The DNA reads as follows: TGTGCCAGCAGTCCACCCCAGGGCAGGGGCTACACCTTC. It is translated as CASSPPQGRGYTF.